Below are 12 T cell receptor beta chains sequenced from a single sample in a study of cytomegalovirus exposure and HLA in healthy donors (TCRdb year 2017). The library was obtained by the immunoSEQ multiplex PCR assay. A mixture of 60 forward primers for TCR Vbeta segments and 13 reverse primers for TCR Jbeta segments was used in the multiplex PCR. TCRdb carries this immuneACCESS record with in-frame sequences only. Its versions omit some clonotypes, under half of them owing to an unresolved V gene in the studies checked, with the rest unexplained. This sample is represented by about 170,000 clones; over 80% of them were singletons. The ten biggest clones cover about 4.3% of the sample. The specimen sequenced was PBMCs. The receptors were sampled from a woman aged 50 to 60 in good health and CMV-seropositive.

The chain has TRBV19 and TRBJ2-3, with D possibly TRBD2 on 6 matching bases. The ends were cut back, 7 bases at V and 4 bases at J, with 12 bases in the middle. Germline V gene sequence: CDR1 LNHDA, CDR2 SQIVND (reference sequence). The CDR3 runs to 13 residues. The CDR3 nucleotides are TGTGCCAGTACCCACGGCGGGGCAGATACGCAGTATTTT. Translated, it gives CASTHGGADTQYF.

The chain links TRBV6-5 to TRBJ2-1; 13 bases are a match to TRBD2. V shed 4 bases and J 8 bases; nucleotides not matched to a gene: 5. This CDR3 has 15 amino acids. From germline, CDR1 is MNHEY and CDR2 SVGAGI. Written as DNA, the CDR3 is TGTGCCAGCAGTTGGGGGACTAGCGGGGTCGATGAGCAGTTCTTC. Translated, it gives CASSWGTSGVDEQFF.

Regarding this clone: The germline gene is not matched at one end of the junction; a read error may be the cause. The J gene is TRBJ2-1, the V gene TRBV7-6; maybe TRBD2 (5 bases). The CDR3 spans 14 residues. The germline CDR1 and CDR2 sequences are SGHVS and FNYEAQ. The CDR3 region has the DNA TGTGCCAGCAGCCCCTCGGGGATATACACTGAGCAGTTCTTC. Translating gives CASSPSGIYTEQFF.

The V and J genes are TRBV5-4 and TRBJ1-1; D is undetermined. The CDR3 is made up of 14 amino acids. Germline loops: CDR1 SGHNT, CDR2 YYREEE (reference sequence). V lost 0 bases and J lost 1, with 7 bases in between. CDR3 loop: CASSLARQNTEAFF. The CDR3 DNA reads TGTGCCAGCAGCTTGGCCCGACAGAACACTGAAGCTTTCTTT. The full variable domain, in which reference TRBV5-4 and TRBJ1-1 provide the parts outside the CDR3, is ETGVTQSPTHLIKTRGQQVTLRCSSQSGHNTVSWYQQALGQGPQFIFQYYREEENGRGNFPPRFSGLQFPNYSSELNVNALELDDSALYLCASSLARQNTEAFFGQGTRLTVV.

This chain uses TRBV5-1 with TRBJ1-2, with D possibly matching TRBD1 (6 bases). Per germline, CDR1 SGHRS and CDR2 YFSETQ. Deletions cut 0 bases from V and 6 bases from J, with 12 bases between. The CDR3 is made up of 14 amino acids. CDR3 protein: CASSLDRVRNGYTF. CDR3 coding DNA: TGCGCCAGCAGCTTGGACAGGGTTAGGAATGGCTACACCTTC. Full variable domain (outside the CDR3, taken from reference TRBV5-1 and TRBJ1-2): KAGVTQTPRYLIKTRGQQVTLSCSPISGHRSVSWYQQTPGQGLQFLFEYFSETQRNKGNFPGRFSGRQFSNSRSEMNVSTLELGDSALYLCASSLDRVRNGYTFGSGTRLTVV.

The chain links TRBV7-9 to TRBJ2-3; 11 nucleotides line up with TRBD2. The CDR3 extends over 15 amino acids. The junction had 6 bases not matched to a gene; V was cut back by 5 bases and J by 5 bases. In germline, CDR1 is SEHNR, CDR2 FQNEAQ (reference sequence). The CDR3 loop is CASSATSGAGDTQYF. In DNA form, the CDR3 reads TGTGCCAGCAGCGCGACTAGCGGGGCCGGAGATACGCAGTATTTT.

V is TRBV18 and J is TRBJ2-1; D not certain. CDR3 length equals 13 residues. Trimming left V 3 bases short and J 2 bases short, with 5 bases between. Germline V gene sequence: CDR1 KGHSH, CDR2 LQKENI. Here the CDR3 DNA reads TGTGCCAGCTCACCGTTTACCTACAATGAGCAGTTCTTC. Residues: CASSPFTYNEQFF.

The chain employs TRBV18 and TRBJ2-7; a possible D gene is TRBD2 (5 bases). Trimming removed 3 bases from V and 1 base from J, with 22 bases in between. This CDR3 region has 18 residues. The germline CDR1 and CDR2 sequences are KGHSH and LQKENI. The CDR3, as DNA: TGTGCCAGCTCACCTCAATCACTTTCCTTCTGGGAGTCCTACGAGCAGTACTTC. It yields the protein CASSPQSLSFWESYEQYF.

Worth noting for this clone: The junction departs from germline at one end; a sequencing error may be responsible. This sequence joins TRBV7-9 and TRBJ2-5; 7 bases are shared with TRBD1. Germline V CDR1 and CDR2: SEHNR, FQNEAQ (reference sequence). The CDR3 consists of 14 residues. CDR3 DNA sequence: TGTTCCAGCAGCTTGACAGGGTATCAAGAGACCCAGTACTTC. Translation: CSSSLTGYQETQYF.

The gene calls are TRBV5-1 and TRBJ1-5, with no clear D. The CDR3 is 17 residues long. The V gene lost 0 bases and the J gene lost 0 bases, with 13 bases spanning the gap. The germline V gene has CDR1 SGHRS and CDR2 YFSETQ. The CDR3 protein is CASSLAPAGVSNQPQHF. The CDR3 region has the DNA TGCGCCAGCAGCTTGGCCCCGGCGGGAGTTAGCAATCAGCCCCAGCATTTT.

The rearrangement joins TRBV19 to TRBJ2-7; 8 bases are shared with TRBD2. Germline V gives CDR1 LNHDA, CDR2 SQIVND (reference sequence). This CDR3 comprises 16 residues. V lost 3 bases, J lost 7 bases, and 14 bases stayed unmatched. This CDR3 reads CASSIGEREIRGEQYF. CDR3 nucleotides: TGTGCCAGTAGTATTGGCGAGCGGGAGATACGTGGGGAGCAGTACTTC.

In DNA, the CDR3 is TGTGCCAGCAGCTTAGGCCGGGGGGACACAGATACGCAGTATTTT. It translates to CASSLGRGDTDTQYF. This sequence joins TRBV7-8 and TRBJ2-3, with 7 bases fitting TRBD2. This CDR3 region has 15 residues. CDR1 is SGHVS and CDR2 is FQNEAQ in the germline V gene. V lost 1 base, J lost 2 bases, and 3 bases stayed unmatched. Full variable domain (rest looked up from reference TRBV7-8 and TRBJ2-3): GAGVSQSPRYKVAKRGQDVALRCDPISGHVSLFWYQQALGQGPEFLTYFQNEAQLDKSGLPSDRFFAERPEGSVSTLKIQRTQQEDSAVYLCASSLGRGDTDTQYFGPGTRLTVL.